The T cell receptor beta chain described here comes from a study of naive and memory T cell subsets (dated by TCRdb to 2015 to 2018). Regarding the complete study: The study applied an open-source, UMI-based TCR alpha and beta sequencing pipeline to sorted naive and memory peripheral blood T cell subsets. The functional CMV T cell responses agreed completely with IgG serology results. RNA was DNase-treated and reverse transcribed with TCR constant-region primers, mostly using SuperScript III.

The research as a whole found: No ground truth was available to validate the repertoire findings for the naive and memory subsets. Following error correction, more than 85% of naive TCR sequences occurred only once, which made naive abundance distributions much steeper than those of memory subsets. RNA-based TCR counts may be affected by expression changes linked to T cell activation and differentiation. A clonotype was defined as a single alpha or beta chain sequence rather than as a paired alpha/beta receptor. The abundance of TCRs followed a power law with an exponent that differed between naive and memory subsets yet stayed consistent across the three individuals. In both CD4 and CD8 cells, the Gini index increased while Shannon and inverse Simpson diversity decreased from naive through CM, EM and EMRA.

The library was generated by UMI-ligation and nested PCR. The beta constant-region primer consisted of an equimolar mixture of two oligonucleotides that together covered TRBC1 and TRBC2. T4 RNA ligase 1 ligated a single-stranded oligonucleotide carrying the SP2 primer and a 12-nucleotide UMI to the cDNA 3' end. Four rounds of PCR were used to amplify ligated cDNA, with nested alpha and beta constant-region primers being used together with the SP2 primer. Incubation of the ligation reaction was carried out at 16 degrees C for about 18-25 hours. PCR2 was typically performed as a SYBR Green qPCR and was stopped at a predetermined threshold so that over-amplification was prevented. Agencourt AMPure XP magnetic beads were used for all purifications after the first. Libraries were quantified by Qubit and checked on a TapeStation, where a main peak was expected near 650 bp. Sequencing of the pooled libraries was done on an Illumina MiSeq using v2 2x251 paired-end kits, which typically yielded 1-2 million reads per sample. Libraries were pooled at approximately 3.6 nM per sample, and roughly 4.5-7.5% PhiX was added to improve cluster recognition. The study's own analysis went as follows. FASTQ reads processed by Demultiplexor were assigned V and J genes by Decombinator through tag matching that tolerated a single base-pair mismatch. Collapsinator used UMIs to correct both sequencing errors and frequency errors arising from PCR heterogeneity. TCRs were translated and CDR3s were extracted from the conserved cysteine to the FGXG phenylalanine by CDR3Translator, with non-productive sequences being flagged. Repertoires were subsampled to equal numbers of UMI-defined TCRs before Gini, Shannon entropy and inverse Simpson indices were calculated. Clonotype abundance distributions were fitted to a power law by maximum likelihood within the linear range. For one naive CD8 sample, the pipeline and MIGEC produced similar UMI counts, unique TCR numbers and clonal distributions. A set of approximately 7,300 CMV-associated CDR3 sequences, compiled from VDJdb and a published dataset, was used to search the repertoires. The public reads were quality trimmed at Q25 with fastp and then assembled into clones with MiXCR by TCRdb, keeping productive beta chains. When rows share a CDR3 protein, they turn into one entry using the most common DNA and genes. The V and J calls follow TCRdb's processing rather than the paper's. This sample holds tens of thousands of distinct CDR3 sequences; less than 15% were observed only once. Clones ranked in the top ten supply 0.75% to 0.95% of the sample.

Of note for this clonotype: This clone's antigen is unknown. No per-base quality is available; no much larger clone lies one base away.

From the second PCR step onward, the TCR alpha chain libraries and the TCR beta chain libraries were amplified separately. The CMV status of each donor was determined by measuring IFNgamma production from CD4+ T cells after fresh PBMCs had been stimulated overnight with CMV viral lysate. CD4 T cells were positively selected with Miltenyi beads, followed by positive selection of CD8 T cells from the CD4-negative fraction. Cells were stained for CD3, CD4, CD8, CD45RA, CD27 and a live/dead dye and were sorted on a BD Aria II into four subsets based on CD45RA and CD27. Blood was obtained from three healthy volunteers, and the blood from each volunteer was fractionated into CD4 and CD8 T cells and subsequently into four differentiation subsets. Around 130 ml of peripheral blood was drawn per donor, and PBMC were isolated by Ficoll-Paque PLUS density-gradient centrifugation. Sorted cells were lysed in RLT buffer, after which RNA was extracted using a Qiagen RNeasy kit and stored at -80 degrees C.

V is pared back by 10 bases and J by 4 bases, with 13 bases lying between the germline termini. The CDR3 runs 12 amino acids, cysteine and phenylalanine included. Only the CDR3 part of the read is kept: 36 bases, read in frame from the first base. Via the germline V gene, CDR1 is ENHRY and CDR2 SYGVKD. The V and J genes are TRBV10-3 and TRBJ1-1; 5 matching bases give a weak D call of TRBD1. The source is a human donor in good health. The sample consisted of central memory CD4+ T cells from blood. The sample's cell subset or site label, in plain terms: central memory, CD45RA- CD27+. The CDR3 amino acid sequence is: CATGPSGTEAFF. The DNA sequence is as follows: TGTGCCACGGGACCGTCGGGCACTGAAGCTTTCTTT.